The 29 T cell receptor beta chains below come from one sample, sequenced in a study of shared clonotypes between healthy human individuals. The assay was immunoSEQ multiplex PCR, and TCRdb's table has in-frame clones only and misses some. The table lists some 1 million clones, roughly 80% of them singletons. The sample comprised memory CD4+ T cells sorted from blood. The sample's subset: CD45RA-negative fraction. These receptors all stem from a man younger than 35 in good health.

The J gene is TRBJ2-7, the V gene TRBV5-1; D ambiguous. The length of the CDR3 is 14 residues. The germline gives CDR1 SGHRS, CDR2 YFSETQ. V lost 0 bases and J 6 bases, leaving 13 bases between the germline ends. CDR3 bases: TGCGCCAGCAGCTTGGAGTCTAGGTCGGGCGAGCAGTACTTC. This gives the protein CASSLESRSGEQYF.

This clone has only a few counts. The rearrangement links TRBV6-1 to TRBJ1-2; TRBD1 matches at 10 bases. Trimming took 6 bases from V and 7 from J; bases not matched to a gene: 11. The CDR3 loop spans 15 amino acids. Germline V gene data show CDR1 as MNHNS and CDR2 as SASEGT. The CDR3 loop is CASRDGTGVFIGYTF. CDR3 coding DNA: TGTGCCAGCAGAGACGGGACAGGGGTTTTTATTGGCTACACCTTC.

The chain uses TRBV7-6 and TRBJ2-2, with 9 nucleotides matching TRBD2. This CDR3 has 16 residues. V lost 0 bases, J lost 7 bases, and 6 bases stayed unmatched. Looked up from germline, CDR1 is SGHVS and CDR2 is FNYEAQ. CDR3 loop: CASSLAAGGSIGELFF. The DNA of the CDR3 is TGTGCCAGCAGCTTAGCGGCGGGAGGGTCAATCGGGGAGCTGTTTTTT.

This clone appeared a few times. The chain has TRBV6-6 and TRBJ2-1; the match to TRBD2 covers 7 bases. Germline V lookup: CDR1 MNHNY, CDR2 SVGAGI (reference sequence). V was clipped by 6 bases and J by 6 bases; unmatched bases: 11. This CDR3 region has 15 residues. Here the CDR3 reads CASRVGIAGINEQFF. Here the CDR3 DNA reads TGTGCCAGCAGAGTGGGGATAGCGGGCATCAATGAGCAGTTCTTC.

This chain connects TRBV7-9 to TRBJ1-1, with D possibly matching TRBD1 (5 bases). The CDR3 spans 14 residues. Germline loops: CDR1 SEHNR, CDR2 FQNEAQ (reference sequence). Deletions cut 6 bases from V and 3 bases from J, with 14 bases between. CDR3 DNA sequence: TGTGCCAGCAGTTTACCGCGGGGGGACACTGAAGCTTTCTTT. As protein: CASSLPRGDTEAFF.

This clone came up a few times. The J gene is TRBJ1-5, the V gene TRBV19; 7 nucleotides agree with TRBD1. The V segment lost 5 bases and the J segment 3 bases; nucleotides outside the gene matches: 7. The CDR3 is made up of 15 amino acids. Germline loops: CDR1 LNHDA, CDR2 SQIVND (reference sequence). The CDR3 loop reads CASSQEGANNQPQHF. Here the CDR3 DNA reads TGTGCCAGTAGTCAAGAGGGGGCGAACAATCAGCCCCAGCATTTT.

The rearrangement links TRBV5-1 to TRBJ1-5; unclear D gene. Trimming pared 0 bases from V and 1 base from J, leaving 11 bases between. Germline V gene sequence: CDR1 SGHRS, CDR2 YFSETQ. CDR3 length: 16 amino acids. The chain's CDR3 is CASSLEGMGSNQPQHF. The CDR3 nucleotides read TGCGCCAGCAGCTTGGAGGGTATGGGGAGCAATCAGCCCCAGCATTTT. Combining the CDR3 with reference TRBV5-1 and TRBJ1-5 gives the whole variable domain KAGVTQTPRYLIKTRGQQVTLSCSPISGHRSVSWYQQTPGQGLQFLFEYFSETQRNKGNFPGRFSGRQFSNSRSEMNVSTLELGDSALYLCASSLEGMGSNQPQHFGDGTRLSIL.

The V gene is TRBV6-1, the J gene TRBJ2-7; TRBD2 aligns across 8 bases. V gave up 1 base and J gave up 0 bases; unmatched junction bases: 5. The CDR3 sequence is 16 residues long. Germline V gene sequence: CDR1 MNHNS, CDR2 SASEGT. CDR3 sequence reads: CASSEVDGGGSYEQYF. CDR3 DNA sequence: TGTGCCAGCAGTGAAGTAGACGGGGGGGGCTCCTACGAGCAGTACTTC.

This clone has only a few counts. The chain links TRBV4-1 to TRBJ2-7, with TRBD2 matching 14 bases. The germline V gene has CDR1 MGHRA and CDR2 YSYEKL. V was pared by 0 bases and J by 7 bases, with 5 bases of the junction left unmatched. This CDR3 spans 16 amino acids. The CDR3 DNA reads as TGCGCCAGCAGCCAAGATCCCGGACTAGCGGGAGGTGAGCAGTACTTC. This sequence encodes CASSQDPGLAGGEQYF.

About this clone: The same CDR3 also results from other DNA sequences found in this sample. The rearrangement uses TRBV6-5 and TRBJ1-1; the D is unclear. The CDR3 length is 13 residues. In germline, CDR1 is MNHEY, CDR2 SVGAGI. The V and J ends lost 2 bases and 1 base respectively, with 5 bases between them. In nucleotides, the CDR3 is TGTGCCAGCAGTTACGGAGAGAACACTGAAGCTTTCTTT. Residues: CASSYGENTEAFF.

The J gene is TRBJ2-2, the V gene TRBV28; TRBD2 aligns across 12 bases. The CDR3 contains 14 residues. The V gene's germline CDR1 is MDHEN and CDR2 SYDVKM. With 8 bases clipped from V and 5 bases from J, the junction kept 3 bases outside the gene matches. The CDR3, as DNA: TGTGCCAGCCGACTAGCGGGGGAGACCGGGGAGCTGTTTTTT. It translates to CASRLAGETGELFF.

The V and J genes are TRBV4-3 and TRBJ2-1, with a possible D match to TRBD2 (5 bases). Germline V CDR1 and CDR2: LGHNA, YSLEER. The CDR3 is 15 residues long. Trimming pared 0 bases from V and 5 bases from J, leaving 11 bases between. In DNA form, the CDR3 reads TGCGCCAGCAGCCAAGACTGGCGGGCCAACAATGAGCAGTTCTTC. Protein sequence: CASSQDWRANNEQFF.

The sample holds a few counts of this clone. V usage is TRBV9 and J usage is TRBJ2-1; 7 bases are a match to TRBD2. The CDR3 contains 18 residues. Germline CDR1 SGDLS, CDR2 YYNGEE. The ends lost 4 bases at V and 7 bases at J; junction bases unmatched: 20. The CDR3 nucleotides are TGTGCCAGCAGCCCCCCCCCTGTTGCCGGGACTAAAGATAATGAGCAGTTCTTC. Its translation: CASSPPPVAGTKDNEQFF.

The chain employs TRBV18 and TRBJ1-5, with D possibly matching TRBD1 (5 bases). Germline CDR1 is KGHSH and CDR2 is LQKENI. The CDR3 sequence is 16 residues long. V was trimmed by 2 bases and J by 0 bases, leaving 11 bases between them. Here the CDR3 reads CASSPRAGFSNQPQHF. Written as DNA, the CDR3 is TGTGCCAGCTCACCAAGAGCAGGGTTTAGCAATCAGCCCCAGCATTTT.

The V call is TRBV10-1, the J call TRBJ2-2; possible D gene TRBD1, 6 bases. Germline lookup yields CDR1 WNHNN and CDR2 SYGVQD (reference sequence). The CDR3 extends over 16 amino acids. Between the trimmed V and J ends, which lost 0 bases and 1 base, there was a span of 9 bases. CDR3 nucleotides: TGCGCCAGCAGTGAGTCAAGCAGGGGGAACACCGGGGAGCTGTTTTTT. The encoded protein is CASSESSRGNTGELFF.

The V and J genes are TRBV19 and TRBJ2-3, with 12 bases matching TRBD1. Germline CDR1 is LNHDA and CDR2 is SQIVND (reference sequence). Unmatched junction bases numbered 7, after V lost 5 bases and J lost 4 bases. The length of the CDR3 is 16 residues. The CDR3, as DNA: TGTGCCAGTAGTCCGTGGGACAGGGGGCGATCAGATACGCAGTATTTT. Translation: CASSPWDRGRSDTQYF.

For this clone: The sample carries other DNA sequences with the same CDR3. The chain carries TRBV4-3 and TRBJ2-7; D perhaps matches TRBD2 (5 bases). V gave up 0 bases and J gave up 3 bases, with 12 bases separating them. Germline V CDR1 and CDR2: LGHNA, YSLEER. The CDR3 covers 15 residues. The DNA of the CDR3 is TGCGCCAGCAGCCAAGATCGAGGGTCTTTCTACGAGCAGTACTTC. Translating gives CASSQDRGSFYEQYF.

This clone was recorded once. The chain joins TRBV5-1 to TRBJ2-3; TRBD1 aligns across 7 bases. Germline V lookup: CDR1 SGHRS, CDR2 YFSETQ. The CDR3 covers 14 residues. V gave up 2 bases and J gave up 5 bases; unmatched junction bases: 5. The CDR3, as DNA: TGCGCCAGCAGCTTTAGGGGGCAGGGAGATACGCAGTATTTT. Protein: CASSFRGQGDTQYF.

J is TRBJ2-5 and V is TRBV7-9; 13 bases match TRBD2. The CDR3 spans 17 residues. In germline, CDR1 is SEHNR, CDR2 FQNEAQ (reference sequence). V was pared by 5 bases and J by 0 bases, with 6 bases of the junction left unmatched. As DNA, the CDR3 is TGTGCCAGCAGCCGGCGGACTAGCGGGGGACACCAAGAGACCCAGTACTTC. Its translation is CASSRRTSGGHQETQYF.

The genes are TRBV11-2 and TRBJ2-7; 12 nucleotides match TRBD2. Trimming at V came to 8 bases and at J to 2 bases, leaving 13 bases not matched to a gene. The CDR3 is made up of 17 amino acids. Germline V lookup: CDR1 SGHAT, CDR2 FQNNGV. Here the CDR3 reads CASGAGTSGLNPYEQYF. CDR3 DNA sequence: TGTGCCAGCGGCGCCGGGACTAGCGGGCTGAACCCCTACGAGCAGTACTTC.

The chain has TRBV28 and TRBJ1-6, with D perhaps TRBD1 (5 bases). Trimming removed 2 bases at V and 7 bases at J, with 12 bases between. CDR1 is MDHEN, CDR2 SYDVKM, per germline. This CDR3 has 15 residues. The chain's CDR3 is CASSLHEGSNSPLHF. The CDR3 DNA is TGTGCCAGCAGTTTACACGAGGGGTCCAATTCACCCCTCCACTTT.

V usage is TRBV5-4 and J usage is TRBJ1-1; the D is unclear. Germline V gene sequence: CDR1 SGHNT, CDR2 YYREEE (reference sequence). V was cut by 9 bases and J by 1 base, with 13 bases left in between. The CDR3 is 13 amino acids. The CDR3 is CATKRDWNTEAFF. Here the CDR3 DNA reads TGTGCCACTAAAAGAGACTGGAACACTGAAGCTTTCTTT. Using reference TRBV5-4 and TRBJ1-1 for the parts outside the CDR3, the full variable domain is ETGVTQSPTHLIKTRGQQVTLRCSSQSGHNTVSWYQQALGQGPQFIFQYYREEENGRGNFPPRFSGLQFPNYSSELNVNALELDDSALYLCATKRDWNTEAFFGQGTRLTVV.

V usage is TRBV15 and J usage is TRBJ2-7; TRBD1 matches 7 bases. Trimming at V came to 3 bases and at J to 0 bases, leaving 8 bases not matched to a gene. Germline V CDR1 and CDR2: LNHNV, YYDKDF (reference sequence). The CDR3 sequence is 16 residues long. CDR3 region: CATSSQQGSLSYEQYF. The CDR3, as DNA: TGTGCCACCAGCAGCCAACAGGGGAGCCTCTCCTACGAGCAGTACTTC. The full variable domain, completed using reference TRBV15 and TRBJ2-7, is DAMVIQNPRYQVTQFGKPVTLSCSQTLNHNVMYWYQQKSSQAPKLLFHYYDKDFNNEADTPDNFQSRRPNTSFCFLDIRSPGLGDTAMYLCATSSQQGSLSYEQYFGPGTRLTVT.

The chain joins TRBV19 to TRBJ1-5; D may be TRBD1 (5 bases). Trimming shortened V by 10 bases and J by 7 bases, and 17 bases separated the two germline ends. Germline lookup yields CDR1 LNHDA and CDR2 SQIVND (reference sequence). The CDR3 runs to 13 residues. The CDR3 region has the DNA TGTGCCACCATAGGGGCAGGCCCCCAGCCCCAGCATTTT. This codes for CATIGAGPQPQHF.

This chain uses TRBV7-9 with TRBJ2-2, with 7 bases that match TRBD1. Germline CDR1 is SEHNR and CDR2 is FQNEAQ (reference sequence). Trimming cost V 3 bases and J 5 bases; bases outside gene matches: 3. This CDR3 comprises 14 residues. The CDR3 spells CASSLTGQTGELFF. The CDR3 DNA follows: TGTGCCAGCAGCTTGACAGGGCAGACCGGGGAGCTGTTTTTT.

The V and J genes are TRBV10-2 and TRBJ1-4; TRBD1 agrees at 7 bases. This CDR3 contains 14 residues. With V trimmed by 4 bases and J by 4 bases, 3 bases remained unmatched. Germline CDR1 and CDR2: WSHSY and SAAADI. The CDR3 loop reads CASSGQGINEKLFF. The CDR3 bases are TGCGCCAGCAGTGGACAGGGAATTAATGAAAAACTGTTTTTT.

This sequence joins TRBV5-6 and TRBJ2-5; possible D gene TRBD2, 6 bases. The germline V and J ends were trimmed by 4 bases and 1 base, with 17 bases remaining between them. The CDR3 has 16 amino acids. From germline, CDR1 is SGHDT and CDR2 YYEEEE. Here the CDR3 reads CASSAFLAILQETQYF. As DNA, the CDR3 is TGTGCCAGCAGCGCATTCCTAGCGATCCTCCAAGAGACCCAGTACTTC.

J is TRBJ1-3 and V is TRBV2; perhaps TRBD1 as D (6 bases). The CDR3 is 15 residues long. V was pared by 5 bases and J by 0 bases, with 11 bases between. The germline V gene has CDR1 SNHLY and CDR2 FYNNEI. CDR3 sequence (DNA): TGTGCCAGCAGTACGGACAGTTTCTCTGGAAACACCATATATTTT. It yields the protein CASSTDSFSGNTIYF.

The chain couples TRBV5-6 to TRBJ2-1; D is ambiguous. V was clipped by 6 bases and J by 9 bases, with 19 bases between them. Germline values: CDR1 SGHDT, CDR2 YYEEEE. The CDR3 extends over 14 amino acids. CDR3 sequence reads: CASTFSPLDGEQFF. The CDR3 DNA sequence: TGTGCCAGCACCTTTAGCCCCTTGGACGGTGAGCAGTTCTTC.